These T cell receptor beta chains were read from a single sample in a study of blood T cell repertoires in COVID-19. Profiled with immunoSEQ multiplex PCR; TCRdb holds only in-frame clones, not every one. The table has some 110,000 clones, over 75% seen once; the top ten hold about 2.5%. The sequenced sample consisted of peripheral blood. All receptors come from a man in his fifties with acute or convalescent COVID-19. The CDR3 runs from the conserved cysteine through the conserved F or W. Fields, in order: J gene, D gene, clone size, V gene, CDR3 protein. A D gene is named only where the DNA matches it firmly. Clone size is shown for a subset of rows, as once, few, many or a class of expanded clone.

j_gene: TRBJ1-4; d_gene: TRBD1; abundance: NA; v_gene: TRBV5-5; CDR3aa: CASSPQGAIDEKLFF
j_gene: TRBJ2-5; d_gene: NA; abundance: NA; v_gene: TRBV5-4; CDR3aa: CASSFYSFQETQYF
j_gene: TRBJ1-3; d_gene: NA; abundance: many; v_gene: TRBV5-1; CDR3aa: CASSLDYGEGNTIYF
j_gene: TRBJ1-6; d_gene: TRBD1; abundance: NA; v_gene: TRBV4-1; CDR3aa: CASSQPLQGAIGSPLHF
j_gene: TRBJ2-2; d_gene: TRBD2; abundance: NA; v_gene: TRBV27; CDR3aa: CASSLSGRLSGELFF
j_gene: TRBJ2-2; d_gene: NA; abundance: NA; v_gene: TRBV13; CDR3aa: CASSFHSVYTGELFF
j_gene: TRBJ1-3; d_gene: TRBD1; abundance: NA; v_gene: TRBV7-9; CDR3aa: CASSFGLQGRASGNTIYF
j_gene: TRBJ1-5; d_gene: NA; abundance: NA; v_gene: TRBV6-5; CDR3aa: CASRRTQDQPQHF
j_gene: TRBJ2-2; d_gene: NA; abundance: many; v_gene: TRBV7-3; CDR3aa: CASSLSGNTGELFF
j_gene: TRBJ2-2; d_gene: TRBD2; abundance: NA; v_gene: TRBV4-1; CDR3aa: CASSQDFTRGGLGGELFF
j_gene: TRBJ2-2; d_gene: TRBD1; abundance: NA; v_gene: TRBV19; CDR3aa: CASSNRGPNTGELFF
j_gene: TRBJ2-1; d_gene: TRBD2; abundance: NA; v_gene: TRBV18; CDR3aa: CASSPPGTSGFREQFF
j_gene: TRBJ1-5; d_gene: NA; abundance: NA; v_gene: TRBV19; CDR3aa: CASTWHSNQPQHF
j_gene: TRBJ1-3; d_gene: NA; abundance: NA; v_gene: TRBV11-2; CDR3aa: CASSGGGQTGNTIYF
j_gene: TRBJ2-2; d_gene: NA; abundance: NA; v_gene: TRBV11-2; CDR3aa: CASSTTRDGELFF
j_gene: TRBJ1-1; d_gene: NA; abundance: NA; v_gene: TRBV3-1/TRBV3-2; CDR3aa: CASSQEPHRAFF
j_gene: TRBJ1-4; d_gene: NA; abundance: NA; v_gene: TRBV3-1/TRBV3-2; CDR3aa: CASSRGDLKLFF
j_gene: TRBJ2-7; d_gene: TRBD1; abundance: many; v_gene: TRBV5-6; CDR3aa: CASSEPGQGASYEQYF
j_gene: TRBJ2-2; d_gene: TRBD2; abundance: NA; v_gene: TRBV19; CDR3aa: CASSLPSGYTGELFF
j_gene: TRBJ1-5; d_gene: NA; abundance: NA; v_gene: TRBV6-6; CDR3aa: CASSPTGDQPQHF
j_gene: TRBJ1-2; d_gene: TRBD1; abundance: NA; v_gene: TRBV15; CDR3aa: CATSTDRVGYTF
j_gene: TRBJ1-4; d_gene: NA; abundance: NA; v_gene: TRBV3-1/TRBV3-2; CDR3aa: CASNMDSEKLFF
j_gene: TRBJ2-7; d_gene: TRBD1; abundance: many; v_gene: TRBV5-1; CDR3aa: CASSSSGQSGEQYF
j_gene: TRBJ1-1; d_gene: TRBD1; abundance: once; v_gene: TRBV19; CDR3aa: CASRPRGRNTEAFF
j_gene: TRBJ2-5; d_gene: NA; abundance: NA; v_gene: TRBV12-3/TRBV12-4; CDR3aa: CASSLQGAETQYF
j_gene: TRBJ2-1; d_gene: NA; abundance: NA; v_gene: TRBV19; CDR3aa: CASSTLSGTYNEQFF
j_gene: TRBJ2-1; d_gene: TRBD1; abundance: NA; v_gene: TRBV2; CDR3aa: CASRGDRVTYNEQFF
j_gene: TRBJ1-6; d_gene: NA; abundance: NA; v_gene: TRBV6-5; CDR3aa: CASSYGGHYNSPLHF
j_gene: TRBJ2-6; d_gene: TRBD1; abundance: NA; v_gene: TRBV23-1; CDR3aa: CASSQKRTGISGANVLTF
j_gene: TRBJ1-2; d_gene: NA; abundance: many; v_gene: TRBV2; CDR3aa: CASREDSVYGYTF
j_gene: TRBJ2-7; d_gene: TRBD2; abundance: NA; v_gene: TRBV6-5; CDR3aa: CASSFSGGLTSEQYF
j_gene: TRBJ1-6; d_gene: NA; abundance: NA; v_gene: TRBV10-3; CDR3aa: CAISESVSIVNSPLHF
j_gene: TRBJ1-5; d_gene: NA; abundance: once; v_gene: TRBV18; CDR3aa: CASSVFQERSNQPQHF
j_gene: TRBJ1-2; d_gene: TRBD1; abundance: NA; v_gene: TRBV5-8; CDR3aa: CASSLSGRGHGYTF
j_gene: TRBJ1-3; d_gene: TRBD1; abundance: NA; v_gene: TRBV15; CDR3aa: CATSRDRGPGNTIYF